The entry below describes one T cell receptor (beta chain). The record originates from a study of preoperative IRX-2 immunotherapy in early breast cancer. Treatment specified: preoperative locoregional IRX-2 cytokine immunotherapy. This phase Ib study tested locoregional IRX-2 cytokine immunotherapy given before surgery. The protocol was immunoSEQ multiplex PCR, while the TCRdb copy is restricted to in-frame clones and leaves out a portion. The sample lists tens of thousands of clones; 90% to 95% were seen once. Germline CDR1 MDHEN, CDR2 SYDVKM. Trimming stripped 2 bases from V and 8 bases from J, with 21 bases between. The CDR3 loop spans 17 amino acids.

This clonotype was obtained from a human donor with breast cancer. V is TRBV28 and J is TRBJ1-4; D is perhaps TRBD1 (6 bases). This sample was taken from a patient treated with IRX-2 immunotherapy. The CDR3 DNA reads as TGTGCCAGCAGTTTAATCCCCCAAGGGGGTGGCGTGGAAAAACTGTTTTTT. Its protein product is CASSLIPQGGGVEKLFF.